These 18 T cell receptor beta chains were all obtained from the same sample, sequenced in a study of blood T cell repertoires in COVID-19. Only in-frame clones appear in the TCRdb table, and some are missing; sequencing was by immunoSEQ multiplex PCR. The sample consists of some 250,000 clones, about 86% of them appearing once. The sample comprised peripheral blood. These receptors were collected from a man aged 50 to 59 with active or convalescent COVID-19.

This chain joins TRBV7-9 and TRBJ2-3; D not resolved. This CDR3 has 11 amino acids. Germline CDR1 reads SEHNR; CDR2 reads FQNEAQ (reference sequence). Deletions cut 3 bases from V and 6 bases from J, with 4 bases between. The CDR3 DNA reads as TGTGCCAGCAGCTTTTCTGATACGCAGTATTTT. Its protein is CASSFSDTQYF.

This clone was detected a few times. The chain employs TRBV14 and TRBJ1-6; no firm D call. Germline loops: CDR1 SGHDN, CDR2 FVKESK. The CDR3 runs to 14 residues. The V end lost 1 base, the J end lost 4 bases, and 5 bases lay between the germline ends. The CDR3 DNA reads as TGTGCCAGCAGCCAAGGACAATATAATTCACCCCTCCACTTT. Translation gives CASSQGQYNSPLHF.

This CDR3 reads CASSVRQGGQRYF. The CDR3 nucleotides read TGTGCCAGCAGCGTCAGACAGGGCGGACAAAGGTACTTC. The chain recombines TRBV7-6 with TRBJ2-5, with 7 bases that match TRBD1. The CDR3 is made up of 13 amino acids. Trimming cost V 5 bases and J 13 bases; bases outside gene matches: 13. CDR1 is SGHVS, CDR2 FNYEAQ, per germline.

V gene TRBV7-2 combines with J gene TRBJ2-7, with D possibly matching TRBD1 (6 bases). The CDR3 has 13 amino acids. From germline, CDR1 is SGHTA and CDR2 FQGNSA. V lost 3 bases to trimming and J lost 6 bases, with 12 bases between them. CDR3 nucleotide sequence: TGTGCCAGCAGCTTGGGCAGGGGCCGCGAGCAGTACTTC. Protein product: CASSLGRGREQYF.

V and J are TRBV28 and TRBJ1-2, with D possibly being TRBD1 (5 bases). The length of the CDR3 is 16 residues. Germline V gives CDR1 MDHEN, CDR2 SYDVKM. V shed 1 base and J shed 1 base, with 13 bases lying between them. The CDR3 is CASSLSLGGYNYGYTF. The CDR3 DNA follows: TGTGCCAGCAGTTTATCCCTGGGGGGGTATAACTATGGCTACACCTTC.

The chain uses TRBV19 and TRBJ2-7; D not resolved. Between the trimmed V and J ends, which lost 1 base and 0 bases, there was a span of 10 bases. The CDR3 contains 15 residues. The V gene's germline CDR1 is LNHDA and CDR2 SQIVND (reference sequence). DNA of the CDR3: TGTGCCAGTAGTATAGTAGACGGAGCCTCCTACGAGCAGTACTTC. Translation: CASSIVDGASYEQYF.

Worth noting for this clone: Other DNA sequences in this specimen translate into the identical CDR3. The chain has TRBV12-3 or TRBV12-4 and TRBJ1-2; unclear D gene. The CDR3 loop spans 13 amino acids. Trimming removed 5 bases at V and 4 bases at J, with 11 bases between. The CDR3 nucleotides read TGTGCCAGCAGTCCGACGGGTGGCTATGGCTACACCTTC. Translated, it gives CASSPTGGYGYTF.

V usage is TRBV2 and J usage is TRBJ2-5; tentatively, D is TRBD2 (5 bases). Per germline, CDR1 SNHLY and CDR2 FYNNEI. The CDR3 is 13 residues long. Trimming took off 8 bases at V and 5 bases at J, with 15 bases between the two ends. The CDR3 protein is CASARAGWETQYF. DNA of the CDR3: TGTGCCAGCGCGAGGGCCGGTTGGGAGACCCAGTACTTC.

Written as DNA, the CDR3 is TGTGCCAGCAGCTTGGGTTATTTCGATCAGCCCCAGCATTTT. This encodes CASSLGYFDQPQHF. This chain connects TRBV5-8 to TRBJ1-5; D is uncertain. In germline, CDR1 is SGHTS, CDR2 YDEGEE. The CDR3 spans 14 residues. Trimming took off 0 bases at V and 5 bases at J, with 9 bases between the two ends.

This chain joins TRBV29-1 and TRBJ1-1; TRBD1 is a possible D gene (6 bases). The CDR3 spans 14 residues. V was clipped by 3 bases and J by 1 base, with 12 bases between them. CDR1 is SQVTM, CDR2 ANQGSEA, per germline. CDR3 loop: CSVDSGTTNTEAFF. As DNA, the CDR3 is TGCAGCGTTGACTCCGGGACAACGAACACTGAAGCTTTCTTT.

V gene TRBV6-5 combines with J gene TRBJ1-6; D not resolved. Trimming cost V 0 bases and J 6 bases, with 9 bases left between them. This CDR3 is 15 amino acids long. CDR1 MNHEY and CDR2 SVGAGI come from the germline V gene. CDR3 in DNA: TGTGCCAGCAGTTACTCCCCATCGGGTAATTCACCCCTCCACTTT. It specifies CASSYSPSGNSPLHF.

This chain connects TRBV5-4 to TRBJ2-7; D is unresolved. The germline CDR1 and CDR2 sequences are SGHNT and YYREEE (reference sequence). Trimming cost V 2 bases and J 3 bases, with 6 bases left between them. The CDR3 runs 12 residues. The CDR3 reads CASSFNSYEQYF. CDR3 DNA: TGTGCCAGCAGCTTCAACAGCTACGAGCAGTACTTC.

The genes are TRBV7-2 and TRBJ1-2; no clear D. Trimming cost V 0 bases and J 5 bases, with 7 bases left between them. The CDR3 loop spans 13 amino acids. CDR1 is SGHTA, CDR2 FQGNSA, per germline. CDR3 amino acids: CASSLAREYGYTF. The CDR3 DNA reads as TGTGCCAGCAGCTTAGCGAGGGAATATGGCTACACCTTC.

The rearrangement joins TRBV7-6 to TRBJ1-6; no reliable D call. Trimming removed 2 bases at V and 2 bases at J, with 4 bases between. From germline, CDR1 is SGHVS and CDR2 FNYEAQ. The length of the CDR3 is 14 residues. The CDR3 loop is CASSLSTYNSPLHF. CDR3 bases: TGTGCCAGCAGCTTATCCACCTATAATTCACCCCTCCACTTT.

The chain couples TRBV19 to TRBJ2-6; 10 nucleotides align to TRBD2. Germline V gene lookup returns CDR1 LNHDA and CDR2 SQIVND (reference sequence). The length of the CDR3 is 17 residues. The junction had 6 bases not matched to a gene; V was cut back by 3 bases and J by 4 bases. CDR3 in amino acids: CASSILAGVVGANVLTF. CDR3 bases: TGTGCCAGTAGTATCCTAGCGGGGGTAGTAGGGGCCAACGTCCTGACTTTC.

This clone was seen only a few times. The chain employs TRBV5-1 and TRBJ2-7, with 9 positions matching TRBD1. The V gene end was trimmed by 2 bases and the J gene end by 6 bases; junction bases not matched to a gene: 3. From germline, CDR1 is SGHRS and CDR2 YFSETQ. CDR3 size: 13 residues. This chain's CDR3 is CASSLGDRVEQYF. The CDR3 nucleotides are TGCGCCAGCAGCTTAGGGGACAGGGTCGAGCAGTACTTC.

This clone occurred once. The CDR3: CASSLERGSNTGELFF. CDR3 DNA sequence: TGTGCCAGCAGCTTGGAGCGGGGTTCGAACACCGGGGAGCTGTTTTTT. V gene TRBV5-8 combines with J gene TRBJ2-2; TRBD2 matches 7 bases. Germline-derived CDR1 and CDR2 are SGHTS and YDEGEE. J gave up 0 bases and V 0 bases, and 2 bases lay outside the gene matches. This CDR3 has 16 amino acids. Complete variable domain (other parts from reference TRBV5-8 and TRBJ2-2): EAGVTQSPTHLIKTRGQQATLRCSPISGHTSVYWYQQALGLGLQFLLWYDEGEERNRGNFPPRFSGRQFPNYSSELNVNALELEDSALYLCASSLERGSNTGELFFGEGSRLTVL.

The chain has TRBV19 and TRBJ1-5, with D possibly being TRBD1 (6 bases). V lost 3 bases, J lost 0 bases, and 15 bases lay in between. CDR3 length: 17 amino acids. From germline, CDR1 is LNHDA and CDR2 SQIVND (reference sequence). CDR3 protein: CASSILVTGPSNQPQHF. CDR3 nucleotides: TGTGCCAGTAGTATTTTGGTAACAGGGCCTAGCAATCAGCCCCAGCATTTT.